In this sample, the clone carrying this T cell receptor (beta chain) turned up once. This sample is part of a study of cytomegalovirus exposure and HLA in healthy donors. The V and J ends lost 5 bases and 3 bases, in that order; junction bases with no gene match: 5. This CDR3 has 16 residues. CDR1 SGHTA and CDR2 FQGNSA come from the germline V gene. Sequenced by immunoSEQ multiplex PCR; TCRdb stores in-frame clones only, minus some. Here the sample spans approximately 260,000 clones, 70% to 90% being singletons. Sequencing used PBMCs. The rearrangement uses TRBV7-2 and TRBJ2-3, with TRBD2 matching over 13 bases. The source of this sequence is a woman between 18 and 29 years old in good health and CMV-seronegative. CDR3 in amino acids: CASSVGLAGVTDTQYF. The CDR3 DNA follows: TGTGCCAGCAGCGTCGGACTAGCGGGGGTTACAGATACGCAGTATTTT.